Listed here is a single TCR beta chain. The germline V gene has CDR1 SGHTS and CDR2 YDEGEE. V was pared by 2 bases and J by 9 bases, with 12 bases between. This CDR3 is built from 13 residues. These data belong to a study of T cell changes during pregnancy in multiple sclerosis. The data were produced by immunoSEQ multiplex PCR, yet TCRdb's version contains in-frame clones alone and is incomplete. The profile shows about 15,000 clones, 65% to 90% of them singletons. This receptor was identified in a female donor in good health, enrolled as a control in a pregnancy study. This sequence joins TRBV5-8 and TRBJ2-1; D is ambiguous. This material consisted of CD8+ T cells from peripheral blood mononuclear cells, taken after pregnancy. The chain's CDR3 is CASSFPPRVEQFF. The CDR3 DNA is TGTGCCAGCAGCTTTCCGCCCCGGGTTGAGCAGTTCTTC.